The rows below give T cell receptor beta chains drawn from one sample of a study of T cell responses to AZD1222 COVID-19 vaccine. Method: immunoSEQ multiplex PCR; TCRdb's copy keeps in-frame clones and lacks some. This repertoire shows roughly 150,000 clones, about nine tenths found once; its top ten account for 5% to 5.5%. Sequencing was performed on peripheral blood, taken on day 0 of AZD1222 vaccination. These receptor sequences come from an adult in good health. The CDR3 runs from the conserved cysteine through the conserved F or W. Each record gives: J gene, V gene, clone size, D gene, CDR3 protein, CDR3 DNA. A D gene is named only where the DNA matches it firmly. Clone size is shown for a subset of rows, as once, few, many or a class of expanded clone.

>TRBJ2-1|TRBV5-1|-|-
CATALGHSGDEQFF
TGCGCCACCGCTTTGGGCCACTCTGGCGATGAGCAGTTCTTC
>TRBJ2-3|TRBV11-1|-|TRBD1
CASRLDRGRTDTQYF
TGTGCCAGCAGATTAGACAGGGGACGGACAGATACGCAGTATTTT
>TRBJ2-2|TRBV5-4|once|-
CASSFRDTGELFF
TGTGCCAGCAGCTTTCGGGACACCGGGGAGCTGTTTTTT
>TRBJ2-1|TRBV18|-|-
CASSLITTGSYNEQFF
TGTGCCAGCTCACTGATCACCACGGGCTCCTACAATGAGCAGTTCTTC
>TRBJ1-3|TRBV11-3|-|-
CASSLDGRGGGNTIYF
TGTGCCAGCAGCTTAGATGGCCGGGGAGGAGGAAACACCATATATTTT
>TRBJ2-3|TRBV11-2|-|TRBD2
CASSTEGAGGGTQYF
TGTGCCAGCAGCACGGAGGGGGCGGGAGGGGGTACGCAGTATTTT
>TRBJ1-1|TRBV4-1|-|-
CASSQRAPRFDTEAFF
TGCGCCAGCAGCCAAAGGGCCCCGAGGTTCGACACTGAAGCTTTCTTT
>TRBJ1-6|TRBV6-1|-|TRBD1
CASSDVGQGESPLHF
TGTGCCAGCAGTGATGTGGGACAGGGCGAGTCACCCCTCCACTTT
>TRBJ1-5|TRBV7-2|-|-
CASSPGLSNQPQHF
TGTGCCAGCAGCCCGGGACTAAGCAATCAGCCCCAGCATTTT
>TRBJ1-4|TRBV15|-|-
CATSRDGPANEKLFF
TGTGCCACCAGCAGAGACGGACCCGCTAATGAAAAACTGTTTTTT
>TRBJ2-7|TRBV6-5|-|TRBD1
CASSRDRNYEQYF
TGTGCCAGCAGCAGGGACAGGAACTACGAGCAGTACTTC
>TRBJ1-1|TRBV7-6|-|-
CASSLLGSGNTEAFF
TGTGCCAGCAGCTTGTTAGGGAGTGGGAACACTGAAGCTTTCTTT
>TRBJ2-3|TRBV28|-|-
CASRNRGTDTQYF
TGTGCCAGCAGAAACAGGGGCACAGATACGCAGTATTTT
>TRBJ1-4|TRBV19|-|-
CASRRRGSTNEKLFF
TGTGCCAGCCGTAGAAGGGGTTCAACTAATGAAAAACTGTTTTTT
>TRBJ1-5|TRBV5-5|-|TRBD1
CASSQRQGWDQPQHF
TGTGCCAGCAGCCAGCGACAGGGATGGGATCAGCCCCAGCATTTT